This T cell receptor beta chain was captured by sequencing in a study of T cells expressing NK-cell markers. CDR1 and CDR2 from the germline V gene are SGDLS and YYNGEE. CDR3 length: 17 residues. TCRdb processed the 5' RACE reads again and assigns one entry to each CDR3 protein, with no DNA. The sample data list some 450,000 distinct CDR3 sequences. This rearrangement joins TRBV9 to TRBJ2-3; TCRdb outputs TRBD1, but without DNA this stays unchecked. This TCR derives from a woman between 18 and 75 years old in good health. The sample comprised blood T cells: a sorted CD56 or NKG2C T cell subset, CD4+ or CD8+ T cells, or bulk PBMC T cells (not recorded which). CDR3 amino acids: CASSVVARTSAGDTQYF. Together with reference TRBV9 and TRBJ2-3, the CDR3 gives the full variable domain: DSGVTQTPKHLITATGQRVTLRCSPRSGDLSVYWYQQSLDQGLQFLIQYYNGEERAKGNILERFSAQQFPDLHSELNLSSLELGDSALYFCASSVVARTSAGDTQYFGPGTRLTVL.